These T cell receptor beta chains were read from a single sample in a study of shared clonotypes between healthy human individuals. Clones were sequenced by immunoSEQ multiplex PCR, and TCRdb holds only the in-frame ones, with some missing. This table has about half a million clones, around 80% appearing once. The sample consisted of PBMCs. The receptors come from a woman aged 40 to 49 in good health. Some clones in this sample may be carry-over from other donors' samples. CDR3s include the opening cysteine and the closing phenylalanine or tryptophan. A D gene is named only where the DNA matches it firmly. A row's size may be missing; if present it is once, few, many or a size class.

V,size,J,D,DNA,CDR3
TRBV6-1,once,TRBJ2-5,TRBD2,TGTGCCAGCAGAGTGTCTAGCGGGAGTGGGGAGACCCAGTACTTC,CASRVSSGSGETQYF
TRBV19,NA,TRBJ2-1,NA,TGTGCCAGTAGTATTGGAGTCCTCTCCTACAATGAGCAGTTCTTC,CASSIGVLSYNEQFF
TRBV7-3,NA,TRBJ2-7,TRBD2,TGTGCCAGCAGCTTGTTTGCTAGCGGGACGTCCTACGAGCAGTACTTC,CASSLFASGTSYEQYF
TRBV18,NA,TRBJ2-3,TRBD2,TGTGCCAGCTCACCACCGCGGCTAGCGGGAGGCACAGATACGCAGTATTTT,CASSPPRLAGGTDTQYF
TRBV11-1,NA,TRBJ2-7,TRBD2,TGTGCCAGCAGCCCGACTAGCCGGGGGGTCAGGCAGTACTTC,CASSPTSRGVRQYF
TRBV7-2,NA,TRBJ2-2,TRBD2,TGTGCCAGCAGTCAACCGGGACTAGCGGGAGTTGTGGCCGGGGAGCTGTTTTTT,CASSQPGLAGVVAGELFF
TRBV29-1,NA,TRBJ1-1,NA,TGCAGCGGGGTGGGGCAGGGGACTGAAGCTTTCTTT,CSGVGQGTEAFF
TRBV19,once,TRBJ2-1,NA,TGTGCCAGTAGTATAGCTTATTCCGGGGTCTACAATGAGCAGTTCTTC,CASSIAYSGVYNEQFF
TRBV28,NA,TRBJ2-7,TRBD2,TGTGCCAGCACAACGAGTAGCGGGAGTATCTACGAGCAGTACTTC,CASTTSSGSIYEQYF
TRBV6-5,NA,TRBJ2-7,NA,TGTGCCAGCAGCCTGACGTACTCCTACGAGCAGTACTTC,CASSLTYSYEQYF
TRBV19,NA,TRBJ2-7,NA,TGTGCCAGTAGCAAGGACCTCCCGAGCTCCTACGGGCAGTACTTC,CASSKDLPSSYGQYF
TRBV6-6,few,TRBJ2-1,NA,TGTGCCAGCAGGAATACCGGGACACCAAACAATGAGCAGTTCTTC,CASRNTGTPNNEQFF
TRBV6-4,once,TRBJ2-3,TRBD2,TGTGCCAGCAGTCCGACTAGCGGGAGCGGGACAGATACGCAGTATTTT,CASSPTSGSGTDTQYF
TRBV14,NA,TRBJ2-3,TRBD1,TGTGCCAGCAGCCCTCTCACAGGGGGTAAGGCAGATACGCAGTATTTT,CASSPLTGGKADTQYF
TRBV5-1,NA,TRBJ1-3,TRBD1,TGCGCCAGCAGCGACCCGGGACAGGGGCTTATATATTTT,CASSDPGQGLIYF
TRBV5-1,few,TRBJ2-6,NA,TGCGCCAGCAGCTCAAGGACCTCTGGGGCCAACGTCCTGACTTTC,CASSSRTSGANVLTF
TRBV15,few,TRBJ2-1,NA,TGTGCCACCAGCCCTCTTTCCCGGGGGGCTGGGCAGTTCTTC,CATSPLSRGAGQFF
TRBV19,NA,TRBJ2-5,NA,TGTGCCAGTAGTATTCGAACGGGACGCCAAGAGACCCAGTACTTC,CASSIRTGRQETQYF
TRBV11-2,NA,TRBJ2-2,NA,TGTGCCAGCAGCTTAGATGACAGGCGGAGGAACACCGGGGAGCTGTTTTTT,CASSLDDRRRNTGELFF
TRBV19,NA,TRBJ2-4,NA,TGTGCCAGTAGTATAGCGTGGCAGGCTCTTCAGTACTTC,CASSIAWQALQYF
TRBV18,once,TRBJ2-1,NA,TGTGCCAGCTCCCCCGACGTTAACAATGAGCAGTTCTTC,CASSPDVNNEQFF
TRBV7-9,few,TRBJ2-7,TRBD2,TGTGCCAGCAGCTCGGGACTAGCGGGGGTTACCTACGAGCAGTACTTC,CASSSGLAGVTYEQYF
TRBV9,once,TRBJ2-7,TRBD2,TGTGCCAGCAGCGCAGCGGGGGGGACTAGCGTCTACGAGCAGTACTTC,CASSAAGGTSVYEQYF
TRBV10-3,few,TRBJ2-7,NA,TGTGCCTCCCGTGGTGGAGAAGGGTCCTCCTACGAGCAGTACTTC,CASRGGEGSSYEQYF
TRBV30,NA,TRBJ2-3,NA,TGTGCCTGGAGTGAAAATAGGGATACGCAGTATTTT,CAWSENRDTQYF
TRBV27,NA,TRBJ2-5,NA,TGTGCCAGCAGTTTATCATTCTCCGGAGCGTTTAGCAGACAAGAGACCCAGTACTTC,CASSLSFSGAFSRQETQYF
TRBV21-1,NA,TRBJ2-7,NA,TGTGCCAGCAGCATCACTAGCGGGAACCCCTCCTACGAGCAGTACTTC,CASSITSGNPSYEQYF
TRBV28,NA,TRBJ2-7,NA,TGTGCCAGCATCGATTCCACAAGCTCCTACGAGCAGTACTTC,CASIDSTSSYEQYF
TRBV11-2,NA,TRBJ1-2,TRBD1,TGTGCCAGCAGCTTAGATGGGACAGGGACCTATGGCTACACCTTC,CASSLDGTGTYGYTF
TRBV9,NA,TRBJ2-3,TRBD2,TGTGCCAGCAGCGTATTAGCGGGAGAAGATACGCAGTATTTT,CASSVLAGEDTQYF
TRBV5-1,NA,TRBJ1-3,NA,TGCGCCAGCAGCTTGGACAGCTCTGGAAACACCATATATTTT,CASSLDSSGNTIYF
TRBV5-6,NA,TRBJ2-1,TRBD2,TGTGCCAGCAGGTTGACGGCACTAGCGGGAGGCAATGAGCAGTTCTTC,CASRLTALAGGNEQFF
TRBV10-2,NA,TRBJ1-5,NA,TGCGCCAGCAGTGAGACAGCTCTGAATCAGCCCCAGCATTTT,CASSETALNQPQHF
TRBV29-1,NA,TRBJ2-5,TRBD1,TGCAGCGTTGAGGGACAGGGGGCTTGGGAGACCCAGTACTTC,CSVEGQGAWETQYF
TRBV6-4,NA,TRBJ2-1,TRBD2,TGTGCCAGCAGTGACCAAGCGGGAGAGGGGCGGAATGAGCAGTTCTTC,CASSDQAGEGRNEQFF
TRBV11-2,NA,TRBJ1-1,NA,TGTGCCAGCAGTATTAAAGAAGCTTTCTTT,CASSIKEAFF
TRBV25-1,NA,TRBJ1-2,NA,TGTGCCAGCAGTGCCCTAAGGGGGGCGCATGGCTACACCTTC,CASSALRGAHGYTF
TRBV2,NA,TRBJ1-5,NA,TGTGCCAGCAGTGAATCCCGCAGGGGCGACAATCAGCCCCAGCATTTT,CASSESRRGDNQPQHF
TRBV28,NA,TRBJ2-3,NA,TGTGCCAGCAGTTTATTTGATGCCCACCTCTCCTGGTTTAGCACAGATACGCAGTATTTT,CASSLFDAHLSWFSTDTQYF
TRBV11-2,NA,TRBJ2-1,TRBD2,TGTGCCAGCAGCTCTGTAGCGGGAGGGTACAATGAGCAGTTCTTC,CASSSVAGGYNEQFF
TRBV14,NA,TRBJ2-1,NA,TGTGCCAGCAGACCCACGAACAGGGGAGGGGATGAGCAGTTCTTC,CASRPTNRGGDEQFF